What follows describes a single T cell receptor beta chain. This record belongs to a study of type 1 regulatory T cells. Whole-study context: T-allo10 is a Tr1-enriched, alloantigen-specific CD4 T cell product made in vitro.

Each CDR3 protein gets one entry after TCRdb re-called the reads with MiXCR. The repertoire holds 15,000 to 20,000 distinct CDR3 sequences, with around 9.6% as singletons. CDR1 MDHEN and CDR2 SYDVKM come from the germline V gene. The CDR3 has 14 residues. With 10 bases clipped from V and 4 bases from J, the junction kept 12 bases outside the gene matches. The chain combines TRBV28 with TRBJ2-7; 8 bases line up with TRBD2. Source material: CD4+ T cells, either the whole sample or a sorted fraction (not recorded which). The clonotype comes from a human donor in good health. CDR3 nucleotide sequence: TGTGCCAACACCGTTAGCGGGAAACAATACGAGCAGTACTTC. Translating gives CANTVSGKQYEQYF.